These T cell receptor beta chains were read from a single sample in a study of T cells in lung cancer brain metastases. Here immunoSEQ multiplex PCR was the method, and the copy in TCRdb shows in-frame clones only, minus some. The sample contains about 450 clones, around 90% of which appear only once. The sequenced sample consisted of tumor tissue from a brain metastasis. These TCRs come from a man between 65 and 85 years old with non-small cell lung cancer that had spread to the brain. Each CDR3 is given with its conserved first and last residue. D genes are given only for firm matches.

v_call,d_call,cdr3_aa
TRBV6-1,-,CATTGLLYSGNTIYF
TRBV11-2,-,CASSRDGRGFGDEQYF
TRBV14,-,CASSQDLNTEAFF
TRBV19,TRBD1,CASSRTGAFNYGYTF
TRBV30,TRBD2,CAWSVIGGRRNEQFF
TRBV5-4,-,CASSSGAAPTGELFF
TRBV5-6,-,CASSWGGTYEQYF
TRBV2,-,CASRQTTREKLFF
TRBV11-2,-,CASSSDGLNTEAFF
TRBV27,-,CASSFDRGGLTYEQYF
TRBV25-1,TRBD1,CASSEWDRPNYGYTF
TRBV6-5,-,CATSEGLEQFF
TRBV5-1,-,CASSLGQGPNEQYF
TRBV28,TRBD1,CASRTPGTDGYTF
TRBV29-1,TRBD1,CSVDQGAPDGYTF
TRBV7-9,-,CASSLGPGRIGNEQFF
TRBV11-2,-,CASSFMGVGYTF
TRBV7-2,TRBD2,CASSLEGLAGGADTQYF
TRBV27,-,CASNSDGGELFF
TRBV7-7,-,CASSALQGMAYEQYF
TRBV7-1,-,CASSPSQRGQSRANVLTF
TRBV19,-,CASGRGEYEQYF
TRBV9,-,CASSVEGGQRETQYF
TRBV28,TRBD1,CASSLFTGGDTQYF
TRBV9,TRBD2,CASSAGGFDIQYF
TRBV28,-,CASSPTGARAQYF
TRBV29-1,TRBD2,CSVGAGGAGVETQYF
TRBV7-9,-,CASSAPRYEQYF
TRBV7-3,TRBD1,CASSLTPTGEGRNEQFF
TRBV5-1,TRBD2,CASSSQGLARRAYEQYF
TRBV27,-,CASRAEGKKGTQYF
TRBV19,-,CASSITGGGGGAFF
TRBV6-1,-,CASDTGNSYEQYF
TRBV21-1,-,CASSKVAGRDTQYF
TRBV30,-,CAWSVGTLLEQYF
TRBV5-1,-,CASSFLDQETQYF
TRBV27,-,CASSPRETGNTEAFF
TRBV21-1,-,CASRLFLATIRTEAFF
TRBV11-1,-,CASSLAQPQETQYF
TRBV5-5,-,CASSWDNVNTEAFF
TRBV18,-,CASSPSRGLSYEQYF
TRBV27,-,CASRDTYEQYF
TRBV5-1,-,CASSLIRGPGELFF
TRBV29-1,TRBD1,CSGDRGTGELFF
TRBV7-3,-,CASSQGQEQYF
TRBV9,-,CASSPGPANQPQHF
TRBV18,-,CASSPDYYYNEQFF
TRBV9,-,CASSRDGGAYGYTF
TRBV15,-,CATSRVGGGQGLREQYF
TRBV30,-,CAWSGDTEAFF
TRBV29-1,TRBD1,CSAKGGTGTGLYEQYF
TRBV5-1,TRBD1,CASSLDRQGTSGNTIYF
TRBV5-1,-,CASSHLDLNTEAFF
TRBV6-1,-,CASSEWGAGNEKLFF